Shown below are 28 T cell receptor beta chains from a single sample sequenced in a study of identifying expanded T cells in peripheral blood (dated by TCRdb to between 2017 and 2020). The protocol used for the library was the immunoSEQ multiplex PCR assay. TCRdb holds this immuneACCESS table with in-frame rearrangements only. Some clones are missing; in checked studies, unresolved V genes explain under half, and the rest has no known cause. This sample comprises 75,000 to 95,000 clones, roughly 89% of them detected only once. Around 7% of the sample is held by the ten biggest clonotypes. Sequenced material: blood. Every receptor here comes from a person between 18 and 70 years old in good health.

The genes are TRBV7-2 and TRBJ2-7, with TRBD1 matching over 10 bases. Germline V gene data show CDR1 as SGHTA and CDR2 as FQGNSA. The CDR3 has 17 residues. V was clipped by 0 bases and J by 6 bases; unmatched bases: 11. The CDR3 loop is CASSLAYRGDRGVEQYF. The CDR3, as DNA: TGTGCCAGCAGCTTAGCGTATCGGGGGGACAGGGGCGTCGAGCAGTACTTC. Variable domain in full (rest from reference TRBV7-2 and TRBJ2-7): GAGVSQSPSNKVTEKGKDVELRCDPISGHTALYWYRQSLGQGLEFLIYFQGNSAPDKSGLPSDRFSAERTGGSVSTLTIQRTQQEDSAVYLCASSLAYRGDRGVEQYFGPGTRLTVT.

The rearrangement uses TRBV15 and TRBJ2-4; 12 nucleotides agree with TRBD1. CDR3 length equals 16 residues. Germline CDR1 LNHNV, CDR2 YYDKDF (reference sequence). V shed 2 bases, J shed 6 bases, and the junction held 5 bases outside the gene matches. CDR3 DNA: TGTGCCACCAGCAGACTCGGGACAGGGGGCGCAAACATTCAGTACTTC. This codes for CATSRLGTGGANIQYF.

This clone was picked up a small number of times. The chain employs TRBV28 and TRBJ1-1; unclear D gene. The V and J ends lost 5 bases and 0 bases respectively, with 16 bases between them. The CDR3 loop spans 16 amino acids. From germline, CDR1 is MDHEN and CDR2 SYDVKM. CDR3 in amino acids: CASSPPRQRLNTEAFF. CDR3 in DNA: TGTGCCAGCAGTCCGCCGCGGCAGCGTTTGAACACTGAAGCTTTCTTT.

J is TRBJ1-3 and V is TRBV19, with D unresolved. The CDR3 spans 15 residues. Looked up from germline, CDR1 is LNHDA and CDR2 is SQIVND (reference sequence). Trimming took 3 bases from V and 0 from J, leaving 9 bases between them. CDR3 amino acids: CASSIGRVSGNTIYF. The CDR3 DNA sequence: TGTGCCAGTAGTATCGGAAGGGTCTCTGGAAACACCATATATTTT.

CDR3 bases: TGTGCCAGCAGTTTATCTCCGACAGTCCCCCCGGGACAGGGAGGGGGCTACACCTTC. Its translation is CASSLSPTVPPGQGGGYTF. The gene calls are TRBV27 and TRBJ1-2, with TRBD1 identical over 9 bases. The CDR3 consists of 19 residues. Per the germline V gene, CDR1 is MNHEY and CDR2 is SMNVEV (reference sequence). The V and J ends lost 0 bases and 8 bases, in that order; junction bases with no gene match: 19.

The chain recombines TRBV19 with TRBJ1-2; D uncertain. The V gene lost 4 bases and the J gene lost 4 bases, with 10 bases spanning the gap. Germline V gene lookup returns CDR1 LNHDA and CDR2 SQIVND (reference sequence). This CDR3 has 13 amino acids. This CDR3 is CASSTPTGYGYTF. The CDR3 DNA follows: TGTGCCAGTAGTACACCCACCGGCTATGGCTACACCTTC.

J is TRBJ2-3 and V is TRBV20-1; D is unresolved. From germline, CDR1 is DFQATT and CDR2 SNEGSKA (reference sequence). There are 11 residues in the CDR3. Trimming pared 1 base from V and 6 bases from J, leaving 5 bases between. The CDR3: CSARVVDTQYF. In nucleotides, the CDR3 is TGCAGTGCTAGAGTAGTGGATACGCAGTATTTT.

This chain links TRBV7-2 with TRBJ2-1, with 11 nucleotides matching TRBD2. From germline, CDR1 is SGHTA and CDR2 FQGNSA. This CDR3 has 19 residues. After removal of 5 bases from V and 2 bases from J, the junction contained 14 bases not matched to a gene. CDR3 loop: CASSHPTRSLAGAYNEQFF. The CDR3 DNA reads TGTGCCAGCAGCCATCCGACCCGGTCACTAGCGGGGGCCTACAATGAGCAGTTCTTC.

The chain recombines TRBV5-1 with TRBJ2-7, with 8 bases aligning to TRBD1. Germline lookup yields CDR1 SGHRS and CDR2 YFSETQ. The CDR3 loop spans 16 amino acids. With V trimmed by 4 bases and J by 3 bases, 12 bases remained unmatched. CDR3 in amino acids: CASSVQLGQEGYEQYF. As DNA, the CDR3 is TGCGCCAGCAGCGTACAACTGGGACAGGAGGGCTACGAGCAGTACTTC.

The chain employs TRBV5-1 and TRBJ1-5; D might be TRBD1 (5 bases). The germline gives CDR1 SGHRS, CDR2 YFSETQ. The CDR3 totals 15 residues. V gave up 0 bases and J gave up 5 bases, with 12 bases separating them. The CDR3 sequence is CASSLGLGDHQPQHF. CDR3 DNA sequence: TGCGCCAGCAGCTTGGGTTTGGGGGACCATCAGCCCCAGCATTTT.

The chain combines TRBV11-3 with TRBJ2-7; D may match TRBD1 or TRBD2 (5 bases each). The CDR3 has 14 residues. Per germline, CDR1 SGHNT and CDR2 YENEEA. The V end was cut by 2 bases, the J end by 1 base, with 9 bases between. CDR3 loop: CASSLTGRSYEQYF. The DNA of the CDR3 is TGTGCCAGCAGCTTAACGGGACGGTCCTACGAGCAGTACTTC.

The J gene is TRBJ1-2, the V gene TRBV6-5; 8 bases map to TRBD1. V lost 7 bases to trimming and J lost 8 bases; unmatched junction nucleotides: 12. The CDR3 totals 14 residues. Germline CDR1 and CDR2: MNHEY and SVGAGI. The CDR3 loop is CASTSKRTGYGYTF. CDR3 DNA: TGTGCCAGCACCTCCAAAAGGACAGGGTACGGCTACACCTTC.

The chain recombines TRBV6-5 with TRBJ1-2; 7 bases agree with TRBD1. The germline V gene has CDR1 MNHEY and CDR2 SVGAGI. Trimming took 10 bases from V and 3 from J; bases not matched to a gene: 8. This CDR3 is built from 13 residues. CDR3 amino acids: CATKPGTDYGYTF. CDR3 nucleotides: TGTGCCACCAAACCCGGGACAGACTATGGCTACACCTTC.

The genes are TRBV7-2 and TRBJ2-1; the D is unclear. Germline V gene sequence: CDR1 SGHTA, CDR2 FQGNSA. V gave up 4 bases and J gave up 7 bases, with 2 bases separating them. This CDR3 contains 10 residues. The CDR3 loop reads CASSSNEQFF. Here the CDR3 DNA reads TGTGCCAGCAGCTCAAATGAGCAGTTCTTC.

This clone is a singleton in its sample. The J gene is TRBJ1-1, the V gene TRBV2, with 9 bases identical to TRBD1. CDR1 and CDR2 from the germline V gene are SNHLY and FYNNEI. CDR3 length equals 19 residues. With 2 bases clipped from V and 4 bases from J, the junction kept 17 bases outside the gene matches. In nucleotides, the CDR3 is TGTGCCAGCAGTGAAATGGTCCCACCGGGACAGGGAGAGAGCACTGAAGCTTTCTTT. As protein: CASSEMVPPGQGESTEAFF.

This chain uses TRBV2 with TRBJ2-7; tentatively, D is TRBD1 (6 bases). The germline gives CDR1 SNHLY, CDR2 FYNNEI. The CDR3 extends over 11 amino acids. V was pared by 6 bases and J by 12 bases, with 15 bases between. The CDR3 DNA sequence: TGTGCCAGCAGACCCGGACAGCTACCGTACTTC. Translation: CASRPGQLPYF.

V and J are TRBV4-3 and TRBJ1-2; tentatively, D is TRBD1 (5 bases). Trimming pared 0 bases from V and 4 bases from J, leaving 9 bases between. The CDR3 is 14 residues long. CDR1 is LGHNA, CDR2 YSLEER, per germline. The CDR3 here is CASSQEGGAYGYTF. The CDR3 DNA is TGCGCCAGCAGCCAAGAGGGGGGAGCCTATGGCTACACCTTC.

The gene calls are TRBV30 and TRBJ2-5; D remains ambiguous. Germline V lookup: CDR1 GTSNPN, CDR2 SVGIG (reference sequence). Trimming removed 4 bases at V and 3 bases at J, with 9 bases between. The CDR3 covers 12 residues. This chain's CDR3 is CAWMAAEETQYF. CDR3 bases: TGTGCCTGGATGGCGGCAGAAGAGACCCAGTACTTC.

This sequence joins TRBV2 and TRBJ1-1; D might be TRBD1 (6 bases). The CDR3 runs 15 residues. V was trimmed by 5 bases and J by 0 bases, leaving 13 bases between them. The germline V gene encodes CDR1 SNHLY and CDR2 FYNNEI. CDR3 loop: CASSPMGAMNTEAFF. CDR3 in DNA: TGTGCCAGCAGTCCCATGGGGGCAATGAACACTGAAGCTTTCTTT.

This clone occurred a few times. The rearrangement uses TRBV5-1 and TRBJ1-2, with D uncertain. The CDR3 is 15 residues long. The V and J ends lost 0 bases and 2 bases respectively, with 11 bases between them. Germline assignment: CDR1 SGHRS and CDR2 YFSETQ. The CDR3 spells CASSLAGVDNYGYTF. The CDR3 DNA sequence: TGCGCCAGCAGCTTGGCCGGAGTCGACAACTATGGCTACACCTTC.

This clone has only a few counts. V is TRBV5-1 and J is TRBJ1-6; 7 bases line up with TRBD1. Germline V gives CDR1 SGHRS, CDR2 YFSETQ. The junction had 6 bases not matched to a gene; V was cut back by 0 bases and J by 12 bases. CDR3 length: 14 amino acids. CDR3 region: CASSLGDRDGPLHF. CDR3 DNA: TGCGCCAGCAGCTTGGGAGACAGGGATGGACCCCTCCACTTT.

Only one count was recorded for this clone. The chain is built from TRBV19 and TRBJ2-1; D not certain. CDR1 and CDR2 from the germline V gene are LNHDA and SQIVND (reference sequence). The CDR3 runs 14 residues. V lost 3 bases and J 7 bases, leaving 13 bases between the germline ends. The CDR3 loop is CASSIIQNTNEQFF. DNA of the CDR3: TGTGCCAGTAGTATCATCCAGAACACAAATGAGCAGTTCTTC.

The chain links TRBV29-1 to TRBJ2-5; the D gene is possibly TRBD2 (6 bases). The germline V gene encodes CDR1 SQVTM and CDR2 ANQGSEA. Trimming stripped 6 bases from V and 2 bases from J, with 13 bases between. The CDR3 is 13 residues long. CDR3 residues: CSVAGYPQETQYF. As DNA, the CDR3 is TGCAGCGTGGCGGGGTATCCACAAGAGACCCAGTACTTC.

The chain employs TRBV30 and TRBJ2-3, with D unresolved. Germline CDR1 and CDR2: GTSNPN and SVGIG (reference sequence). V was cut by 0 bases and J by 6 bases, with 4 bases left in between. The CDR3 loop spans 11 amino acids. The CDR3 nucleotides read TGTGCCTGGAGTGTAGTGGATACGCAGTATTTT. This gives the protein CAWSVVDTQYF. Full variable domain (remainder filled in from reference TRBV30 and TRBJ2-3): SQTIHQWPATLVQPVGSPLSLECTVEGTSNPNLYWYRQAAGRGLQLLFYSVGIGQISSEVPQNLSASRPQDRQFILSSKKLLLSDSGFYLCAWSVVDTQYFGPGTRLTVL.

The chain uses TRBV7-2 and TRBJ2-1; 7 positions match TRBD2. The germline V gene encodes CDR1 SGHTA and CDR2 FQGNSA. The CDR3 has 17 amino acids. V shed 5 bases and J 4 bases; nucleotides not matched to a gene: 14. The CDR3, as DNA: TGTGCCAGCAGCGACCCGGGGACTACCCCGGGTTACAATGAGCAGTTCTTC. Residues: CASSDPGTTPGYNEQFF.

For the CDR3, the DNA is TGTGCCAGCAGCGAAAGTAGCGGGTCGGGATACGAGCAGTACTTC. It codes for CASSESSGSGYEQYF. V is TRBV9 and J is TRBJ2-7; TRBD2 matches at 7 bases. Germline lookup yields CDR1 SGDLS and CDR2 YYNGEE. V was clipped by 3 bases and J by 4 bases; unmatched bases: 10. The CDR3 loop spans 15 amino acids.

The V and J genes are TRBV28 and TRBJ1-1, with D perhaps TRBD1 (5 bases). The CDR3 totals 15 residues. CDR1 is MDHEN, CDR2 SYDVKM, per germline. V shed 1 base and J shed 0 bases, with 9 bases lying between them. The CDR3 nucleotides are TGTGCCAGCAGTTTATCGCGGGGCTTGAACACTGAAGCTTTCTTT. Protein product: CASSLSRGLNTEAFF.

The rearrangement uses TRBV5-5 and TRBJ1-2; D perhaps matches TRBD1 (6 bases). The CDR3 contains 13 residues. Germline CDR1 SGHKS, CDR2 YYEKEE (reference sequence). Trimming pared 1 base from V and 7 bases from J, leaving 11 bases between. The CDR3 DNA is TGTGCCAGCAGCTTGATACAGGGCGGTGGCTACACCTTC. Its protein is CASSLIQGGGYTF.